What follows are 9 T cell receptor beta chains derived from one specimen sequenced in a study of T cell responses to AZD1222 COVID-19 vaccine. TCRdb keeps only in-frame clones here, not all; method: immunoSEQ multiplex PCR. This sample carries about 54,000 clones, roughly 87% of them seen once, and the ten largest clones take 3% to 4.5%. The sequenced sample was peripheral blood, obtained on day 0 of AZD1222 vaccination. These receptors came from an adult in good health.

The J gene is TRBJ1-2, the V gene TRBV5-1; D is undetermined. The germline V and J ends were trimmed by 1 base and 8 bases, with 12 bases remaining between them. Germline CDR1 and CDR2: SGHRS and YFSETQ. There are 13 residues in the CDR3. CDR3 region: CASSLLGLWGYTF. The CDR3 coding sequence is TGCGCCAGCAGCTTGCTGGGCCTTTGGGGCTACACCTTC.

V usage is TRBV5-1 and J usage is TRBJ2-6, with a weak D call TRBD1 (5 bases). CDR1 SGHRS and CDR2 YFSETQ come from the germline V gene. CDR3 length: 17 amino acids. The ends were cut back, 0 bases at V and 0 bases at J, with 10 bases in the middle. The CDR3 DNA follows: TGCGCCAGCAGCTTGGAAGGGGCCCTCTCTGGGGCCAACGTCCTGACTTTC. It is translated as CASSLEGALSGANVLTF.

This clone occurred a few times. V usage is TRBV5-4 and J usage is TRBJ2-5; D remains unclear. Germline assignment: CDR1 SGHNT and CDR2 YYREEE (reference sequence). This CDR3 contains 15 residues. Trimming took 2 bases from V and 7 from J, leaving 18 bases between them. The CDR3 sequence: CASSLGVDPPGTQYF. The DNA of the CDR3 is TGTGCCAGCAGCTTAGGAGTGGACCCTCCGGGGACCCAGTACTTC.

This clone was observed a single time. The V call is TRBV5-1, the J call TRBJ1-2; 9 positions agree with TRBD1. The CDR3 has 14 amino acids. Looked up from germline, CDR1 is SGHRS and CDR2 is YFSETQ. The ends lost 5 bases at V and 5 bases at J; junction bases unmatched: 7. The CDR3 bases are TGCGCCAGCAGTTCTCAGACAGGGGGTTATGGCTACACCTTC. Protein sequence: CASSSQTGGYGYTF.

V and J are TRBV5-4 and TRBJ2-7; 10 bases are a match to TRBD1. V shed 5 bases, J shed 2 bases, and the junction held 7 bases outside the gene matches. Germline V CDR1 and CDR2: SGHNT, YYREEE (reference sequence). CDR3 length: 15 amino acids. The CDR3 here is CASRNSTGGPYEQYF. The CDR3 DNA reads TGTGCCAGCAGGAACTCGACAGGGGGCCCCTACGAGCAGTACTTC.

This CDR3 is CASSLSEPGGYTF. The DNA of the CDR3 is TGTGCCAGCAGTTTATCGGAACCCGGCGGCTACACCTTC. V and J are TRBV28 and TRBJ1-2; D gene uncertain. The germline V gene encodes CDR1 MDHEN and CDR2 SYDVKM. V gave up 1 base and J gave up 8 bases, with 11 bases separating them. This CDR3 is 13 amino acids long.

This rearrangement joins TRBV4-2 to TRBJ1-1, with TRBD1 as a possible D gene (6 bases). Trimming shortened V by 0 bases and J by 11 bases, and 13 bases separated the two germline ends. This CDR3 is 13 amino acids long. Germline V gene data show CDR1 as LGHNA and CDR2 as YNFKEQ. The CDR3 loop is CASSQDGGARAFF. CDR3 nucleotides: TGTGCCAGCAGCCAAGATGGGGGGGCAAGGGCTTTCTTT.

The chain couples TRBV6-6 to TRBJ2-3, with 11 bases aligning to TRBD1. In germline, CDR1 is MNHNY, CDR2 SVGAGI (reference sequence). Trimming took 4 bases from V and 1 from J; bases not matched to a gene: 1. The CDR3 is 15 amino acids. The CDR3 DNA reads as TGTGCCAGCAGTTGGGGACAGGGGGGCACAGATACGCAGTATTTT. Residues: CASSWGQGGTDTQYF.

This clone was observed a handful of times. The chain joins TRBV29-1 to TRBJ2-7; D is undetermined. Trimming took 7 bases from V and 5 from J, leaving 12 bases between them. CDR1 and CDR2 from the germline V gene are SQVTM and ANQGSEA. This CDR3 spans 11 amino acids. CDR3 in DNA: TGCAGCGCCCTCGCACCGAACGAGCAGTACTTC. Amino acids: CSALAPNEQYF.